This is a list of T cell receptor beta chains from one sample in a study of OX40 agonist ivuxolimab in advanced cancers. Assay used: immunoSEQ multiplex PCR; TCRdb lists only in-frame clones, some missing. The sample shows 57,000 or so clones, roughly 86% of them seen only once. Material: CD4+ or CD8+ T cells sorted from blood, obtained in a trial of the OX40 agonist ivuxolimab. All receptors derive from an adult with an advanced solid tumor such as melanoma, head and neck, liver or kidney cancer. Both conserved end residues are part of each CDR3.

TRBV7-9 | CASSFSGGDSPLHF
TRBV15 | CATSRAGGVYEQYF
TRBV27 | CASSLEVTGELFF
TRBV6-5 | CASSRGGTEAFF
TRBV7-2 | CASSLLESGAGELFF
TRBV19 | CASKSPTGTNQPQHF
TRBV7-6 | CASSLGTAATNEKLFF
TRBV5-1 | CASSLPGPGNTEAFF
TRBV11-2 | CASSLLGPGDTQYF
TRBV7-2 | CASSFSLVPYTGELFF
TRBV2 | CASSDRDQPQHF
TRBV7-2 | CASSFITASNTIYF
TRBV19 | CASSTSGDGYETQYF
TRBV5-1 | CASSRSPTTARMNTEAFF
TRBV19 | CASSYGLIISNQPQHF
TRBV29-1 | CSVDRSNTEAFF
TRBV7-2 | CASSLGGSQPQHF
TRBV5-6 | CASSLKQGWNQPQHF
TRBV7-2 | CASSLSTSGAFF
TRBV6-5 | CASRTGGTANEKLFF
TRBV5-1 | CASSFQLDQVYEQYF
TRBV19 | CASSAGTGGNYGYTF
TRBV6-6 | CASRRDRAVHEQYF
TRBV11-3 | CASSYGTDNEQFF
TRBV28 | CASSLGGKDSPLHF
TRBV6-6 | CASSPATAYEQYF
TRBV11-2 | CASSLGDRGLEKLFF
TRBV12-5 | CASGPRGGAYEQYF
TRBV6-6 | CASSWGRSNEKLFF
TRBV11-3 | CASSLSRRTDTQYF
TRBV5-1 | CASSRSGGSGDTQYF
TRBV4-3 | CASSQDARGAFNTEAFF
TRBV5-5 | CASSTSRQGSGTGELFF
TRBV7-6 | CASSFRQGHVDEQFF
TRBV2 | CASSVYDTEAFF
TRBV10-3 | CAISDGTSGTYNEQFF
TRBV19 | CASSIDQERTGELFF
TRBV7-8 | CASSTRLGISGNTIYF
TRBV6-6 | CASSPGGNTIYF
TRBV19 | CASSIQGSYEQYF
TRBV5-5 | CASSLAGDYNEQFF
TRBV18 | CASSPDGAEAFF